This T cell receptor (beta chain) is from a study of T cells in pancreatic ductal adenocarcinoma. No neoadjuvant therapy was given to the selected pancreatic ductal adenocarcinoma patients before their surgery. The method was immunoSEQ multiplex PCR; TCRdb's version includes in-frame clones alone and lacks a portion of them. The data show about 11,000 clones, 86% seen once. The V end was cut by 6 bases, the J end by 6 bases, with 13 bases between. The CDR3 runs to 14 residues. Germline CDR1 is SGHRS and CDR2 is YFSETQ. The chain uses TRBV5-1 and TRBJ1-6; no reliable D call. The sample was PBMCs. The receptor comes from a human donor with pancreatic ductal adenocarcinoma. CDR3: CASNLGGSNSPLHF. The CDR3 DNA reads as TGCGCCAGCAACCTAGGCGGTTCTAATTCACCCCTCCACTTT.